This T cell receptor (beta chain) comes out of a study of patients and donors after allogeneic stem cell transplantation. Trimming pared 4 bases from V and 3 bases from J, leaving 7 bases between. This CDR3 region has 11 residues. Per germline, CDR1 SQVTM and CDR2 ANQGSEA. TCRdb re-called the RT-PCR reads with MiXCR, one entry per CDR3 protein. The sample consists of about 400,000 distinct CDR3 sequences, roughly 16% of them appearing once. This clonotype was seen repeatedly, ten times or more. The sample taken for sequencing was blood, either unsorted or a sorted T cell fraction (not recorded which). The receptor was isolated from a human donor who was either an allogeneic HSCT recipient or a stem cell or donor lymphocyte infusion donor (not recorded which). It is not recorded whose cells these are; they may come from a transplant donor. The rearrangement links TRBV29-1 to TRBJ2-7; D gene ambiguous. CDR3 in amino acids: CSVGSLYEQYF. The CDR3, as DNA: TGCAGCGTTGGAAGTCTCTACGAGCAGTACTTC.